These T cell receptor beta chains were read from a single sample in a study of beta chain features in type 1 diabetes. Sequencing used immunoSEQ multiplex PCR; TCRdb keeps in-frame clones, though not all of them. The repertoire has almost 350,000 clones, roughly a fifth of them found once; the top ten carry 0.044%. Specimen: naive CD4+ T cells from blood. Receptors originate from a young woman in good health. Both conserved end residues are part of each CDR3. Each record gives: J gene, clone size, D gene, V gene, CDR3 DNA, CDR3 protein. A D gene is named only where the DNA matches it firmly. Part of the rows lack a size; the others show once, few, many or a class for expanded clones.

>TRBJ1-5|NA|TRBD1|TRBV2
TGTGCCGGCTCAGGGGGAGATCAGCCCCAGCATTTT
CAGSGGDQPQHF
>TRBJ2-1|NA|NA|TRBV4-2
TGTGCCAGCAGCCAAGGGTCGCTAGTAGACAATGAGCAGTTCTTC
CASSQGSLVDNEQFF
>TRBJ2-7|few|TRBD1|TRBV29-1
TGCAGCGTTGTGTTTCAACCGGGACAGGTCCACGAGCAGTACTTC
CSVVFQPGQVHEQYF
>TRBJ2-7|NA|TRBD2|TRBV7-2
TGTGCCAGCAGCCTGTCTAGCGGTCCCTCAAGCTACGAGCAGTACTTC
CASSLSSGPSSYEQYF
>TRBJ2-7|few|NA|TRBV5-1
TGCGCCAGCAGCTCCAACTACGAGCAGTACTTC
CASSSNYEQYF
>TRBJ1-1|few|TRBD1|TRBV6-6
TGTGCCAGCAGCTCTACCCGGACAGGGAACACTGAAGCTTTCTTT
CASSSTRTGNTEAFF
>TRBJ2-5|NA|TRBD1|TRBV5-1
TGCGCCAGCAGCTCTCTTACAGGGGGACAAGAGACCCAGTACTTC
CASSSLTGGQETQYF
>TRBJ2-5|NA|NA|TRBV7-2
TGTGCCAGCAGCTTGGGCTACAAAGAGACCCAGTACTTC
CASSLGYKETQYF
>TRBJ2-1|NA|TRBD1|TRBV5-1
TGCGCCAGCAGCTTGGGGCAGGGGGCCAATGAGCAGTTCTTC
CASSLGQGANEQFF
>TRBJ1-1|few|NA|TRBV30
TGTGCCTGGGGGGCCGGTTTGAACACTGAAGCTTTCTTT
CAWGAGLNTEAFF
>TRBJ2-7|NA|TRBD1|TRBV11-2
TGTGCCAGCAGCTTATCCCCCCCAGGGGGCGGGAAGCAGTACTTC
CASSLSPPGGGKQYF
>TRBJ2-1|few|TRBD2|TRBV28
TGTGCCAGCAGTCCCCCGGGACTAGCGGGATTCGGTGAGCAGTTCTTC
CASSPPGLAGFGEQFF
>TRBJ2-2|NA|TRBD2|TRBV6-1
TGTGCCAGCAGAACTAGCGATGCGAACACCGGGGAGCTGTTTTTT
CASRTSDANTGELFF
>TRBJ2-4|once|NA|TRBV30
TGTGCCTGGACCCGGCAGGGTCGAAACATTCAGTACTTC
CAWTRQGRNIQYF
>TRBJ1-2|NA|NA|TRBV4-2
TGTGCCAGCAGCCAAGGCGACTATGGCTACACCTTC
CASSQGDYGYTF
>TRBJ2-5|few|TRBD1|TRBV7-7
TGTGCTAGCAGCCTCGGGACAGGGGGAACAGAGACCCAGTACTTC
CASSLGTGGTETQYF
>TRBJ2-1|few|TRBD1|TRBV15
TGTGCCACCAGCGGGGACAGGGGAAATGAGCAGTTCTTC
CATSGDRGNEQFF
>TRBJ2-7|NA|TRBD2|TRBV7-6
TGTGCCAGCAGCTTAGCGATAGCGGGAGGGGACGAGCAGTACTTC
CASSLAIAGGDEQYF
>TRBJ2-4|few|TRBD2|TRBV29-1
TGCAGCGGAGGGACTAGCGGAACAAACAACATTCAGTACTTC
CSGGTSGTNNIQYF
>TRBJ2-7|NA|TRBD2|TRBV4-2
TGTGCCAGCAGCCAGGGACTAGCGGGGGGCCCAGGATTCTACGAGCAGTACTTC
CASSQGLAGGPGFYEQYF
>TRBJ1-2|NA|NA|TRBV29-1
TGCAGCGCTGGGGAGCACGGCCCTAACTATGGCTACACCTTC
CSAGEHGPNYGYTF
>TRBJ2-5|NA|NA|TRBV5-1
TGCGCCAGCAGCTTGGCAGGAAACCAAGAGACCCAGTACTTC
CASSLAGNQETQYF
>TRBJ2-3|NA|TRBD2|TRBV29-1
TGCAGCGCAAAACCCGGGACTAGCGGGAGGAATACGCAGTATTTT
CSAKPGTSGRNTQYF
>TRBJ2-3|NA|TRBD2|TRBV7-8
TGTGCCAGCAGCGTCAAGCGGGAACCAGATACGCAGTATTTT
CASSVKREPDTQYF
>TRBJ2-7|NA|NA|TRBV9
TGTGCCAGCAGCGTAGTGAAGGGAGGGACAGGCCGCCTCTCCTACGAGCAGTACTTC
CASSVVKGGTGRLSYEQYF
>TRBJ2-1|NA|NA|TRBV7-9
TGTGCCAGCAGCTTAGCGGGGGGATACAATGAGCAGTTCTTC
CASSLAGGYNEQFF
>TRBJ1-2|NA|NA|TRBV21-1
TGTGCCAGCAGCATCCGACAGGGGAGTAATGGCTACACCTTC
CASSIRQGSNGYTF
>TRBJ1-2|NA|TRBD1|TRBV6-5
TGTGCCAGCAGTTACTCGACAGGGGCCCACGGGGGCTACACCTTC
CASSYSTGAHGGYTF
>TRBJ1-2|few|TRBD1|TRBV6-5
TGTGCCAGCAGTAGTTCAGGCGGACAGGGGAGCGGCTACACCTTC
CASSSSGGQGSGYTF
>TRBJ1-4|few|NA|TRBV11-2
TGTGCCAGCAGCTCAATCCGGGTAGGAAGAGAAAAACTGTTTTTT
CASSSIRVGREKLFF
>TRBJ2-2|NA|NA|TRBV10-3
TGTGCCATCAGTGAGTCCACTTTCACCGGGGAGCTGTTTTTT
CAISESTFTGELFF
>TRBJ2-5|NA|TRBD1|TRBV18
TGTGCCAGCTCTCCACGGACAGGGGGCTCGGAGACCCAGTACTTC
CASSPRTGGSETQYF
>TRBJ2-2|few|TRBD1|TRBV25-1
TGTGCCAGCAGTGATCCTCGGACAGGGCTGACCGGGGAGCTGTTTTTT
CASSDPRTGLTGELFF
>TRBJ2-1|few|TRBD1|TRBV5-1
TGCGCCAGCAGCCCGGGACAGGCCTACAATGAGCAGTTCTTC
CASSPGQAYNEQFF
>TRBJ2-7|NA|TRBD1|TRBV4-3
TGCGCCAGCAGCCGGGACAGGGGTCCCTACGAGCAGTACTTC
CASSRDRGPYEQYF
>TRBJ1-1|NA|NA|TRBV29-1
TGCAGCGGCGCCAACACTGAAGCTTTCTTT
CSGANTEAFF
>TRBJ2-3|few|TRBD2|TRBV13
TGTGCCAGCAGCACCCCACAGCGGGGCTTCAGCACAGATACGCAGTATTTT
CASSTPQRGFSTDTQYF
>TRBJ2-7|NA|NA|TRBV6-5
TGTGCCAGCAGTTACTCGCCGGGAATCGACGAGCAGTACTTC
CASSYSPGIDEQYF
>TRBJ2-7|NA|TRBD2|TRBV15
TGTGCCACCAGCAGGCTAGGGACTAGCGGGATAAGGTCCTACGAGCAGTACTTC
CATSRLGTSGIRSYEQYF
>TRBJ1-2|few|NA|TRBV2
TGTGCCAGCAGCAACACCCCACGTGGCTACACCTTC
CASSNTPRGYTF
>TRBJ1-1|few|NA|TRBV5-1
TGCGCCAGCAGCTTGGACAGCCTGAACACTGAAGCTTTCTTT
CASSLDSLNTEAFF
>TRBJ2-4|few|TRBD2|TRBV30
TGTGCCTGGAGTCCTAGCGGATCCAAAAACATTCAGTACTTC
CAWSPSGSKNIQYF
>TRBJ2-3|NA|NA|TRBV7-2
TGTGCCAGCAGACCTCAACCCGGGATAAGCACAGATACGCAGTATTTT
CASRPQPGISTDTQYF
>TRBJ1-5|few|TRBD1|TRBV9
TGTGCCAGCAGCTCACAGGGGAGCAATCAGCCCCAGCATTTT
CASSSQGSNQPQHF
>TRBJ2-1|NA|TRBD2|TRBV7-2
TGTGCCAGCAGCTTAGGCGGGGGAAATGAGCAGTTCTTC
CASSLGGGNEQFF
>TRBJ2-2|NA|TRBD1|TRBV30
TGTGGGTACACAGGGGTGAACACCGGGGAGCTGTTTTTT
CGYTGVNTGELFF
>TRBJ2-7|NA|NA|TRBV5-1
TGCGCCAGCAGCCAGGACCGACCCTCCCAAGGGGAGTACTTC
CASSQDRPSQGEYF
>TRBJ2-1|NA|TRBD1|TRBV7-7
TGTGCTAGCAGCTTAGGAACAGGGGCCCAGAATGAGCAGTTCTTC
CASSLGTGAQNEQFF
>TRBJ2-5|NA|NA|TRBV29-1
TGCAGCGTTGCTAACGGGTACCAAGAGACCCAGTACTTC
CSVANGYQETQYF
>TRBJ1-1|NA|NA|TRBV30
TGTGCCTGGAGTGTAAGCAGGTCCACTTTCTTT
CAWSVSRSTFF
>TRBJ1-4|NA|NA|TRBV12-2
TGTGCAAGTCGCTTAGCTCTATGGGCAGATGAAAAACTGTTTTTT
CASRLALWADEKLFF
>TRBJ1-5|NA|TRBD1|TRBV27
TGTGCCAGCAGTCGGACAGGGGGCTATCAGCCCCAGCATTTT
CASSRTGGYQPQHF
>TRBJ2-2|few|NA|TRBV30
TGTGCCTGGAGAAGGGAGCGGTACGGGGAGCTGTTTTTT
CAWRRERYGELFF
>TRBJ2-5|NA|TRBD2|TRBV15
TGTGCCACCAGCAGAGGGACTAGAGGGATCGAGACCCAGTACTTC
CATSRGTRGIETQYF
>TRBJ2-3|NA|NA|TRBV18
TGTGCCAGCTCACAAAGCGGAACTAGCACAGATACGCAGTATTTT
CASSQSGTSTDTQYF
>TRBJ2-3|NA|NA|TRBV11-2
TGTGCCAGCAGCCCTGGGCCCCAGGCGGATACGCAGTATTTT
CASSPGPQADTQYF
>TRBJ2-1|NA|NA|TRBV7-2
TGTGCCAGCAGCTTATTAACTGGGGCTGAGCAGTTCTTC
CASSLLTGAEQFF